These 13 T cell receptor beta chains were sequenced from one sample in a study of blood T cell repertoires in COVID-19. Clones were sequenced by immunoSEQ multiplex PCR, and TCRdb holds only the in-frame ones, with some missing. The top ten clones hold about 3% of a sample with a few hundred thousand clones, 88% of them seen once. What was sequenced was PBMCs or T cells enriched from blood (not recorded which). The receptors were gathered from a woman between 50 and 59 years old who had recovered from COVID-19.

The chain couples TRBV9 to TRBJ1-4; D may be TRBD1 (6 bases). From germline, CDR1 is SGDLS and CDR2 YYNGEE. This CDR3 has 15 residues. V was shortened by 4 bases and J by 0 bases, with 10 bases between the two germline ends. The DNA of the CDR3 is TGTGCCAGCAGCTCTACAGGGACAACTAATGAAAAACTGTTTTTT. This sequence encodes CASSSTGTTNEKLFF.

In this sample, this clone turned up a few times. The chain combines TRBV11-2 with TRBJ1-5; D ambiguous. This CDR3 spans 13 amino acids. Germline loops: CDR1 SGHAT, CDR2 FQNNGV. V was shortened by 5 bases and J by 5 bases, with 10 bases between the two germline ends. The CDR3 loop reads CASSPGEYQPQHF. CDR3 DNA sequence: TGTGCCAGCAGCCCCGGTGAATATCAGCCCCAGCATTTT. The whole variable domain, filled in from reference TRBV11-2 and TRBJ1-5, reads EAGVAQSPRYKIIEKRQSVAFWCNPISGHATLYWYQQILGQGPKLLIQFQNNGVVDDSQLPKDRFSAERLKGVDSTLKIQPAKLEDSAVYLCASSPGEYQPQHFGDGTRLSIL.

The chain has TRBV11-2 and TRBJ2-5; the D gene is possibly TRBD2 (5 bases). Between the trimmed V and J ends, which lost 3 bases and 3 bases, there was a span of 14 bases. The germline V gene has CDR1 SGHAT and CDR2 FQNNGV. This CDR3 is 15 amino acids long. The CDR3 region has the DNA TGTGCCAGCAGCTTCCAAGGACGGGATGAAGAGACCCAGTACTTC. As protein: CASSFQGRDEETQYF. Full variable domain (remainder filled in from reference TRBV11-2 and TRBJ2-5): EAGVAQSPRYKIIEKRQSVAFWCNPISGHATLYWYQQILGQGPKLLIQFQNNGVVDDSQLPKDRFSAERLKGVDSTLKIQPAKLEDSAVYLCASSFQGRDEETQYFGPGTRLLVL.

The J gene is TRBJ2-3, the V gene TRBV29-1, with 9 bases matching TRBD2. The CDR3 runs to 14 residues. The germline V gene has CDR1 SQVTM and CDR2 ANQGSEA. J gave up 3 bases and V 3 bases, and 4 bases lay outside the gene matches. The CDR3 reads CSVEPSGMTDTQYF. The CDR3 DNA reads as TGCAGCGTTGAGCCTAGCGGGATGACAGATACGCAGTATTTT.

This clone has only a few counts. This chain joins TRBV6-5 and TRBJ1-1; 7 bases are a match to TRBD1. This CDR3 comprises 15 residues. Looked up from germline, CDR1 is MNHEY and CDR2 is SVGAGI. The V gene end was trimmed by 6 bases and the J gene end by 1 base; junction bases not matched to a gene: 8. This CDR3 reads CASSLGGRWNTEAFF. CDR3 coding DNA: TGTGCCAGCAGCCTAGGGGGCCGGTGGAACACTGAAGCTTTCTTT.

The chain carries TRBV5-8 and TRBJ2-3, with a possible D match to TRBD2 (5 bases). CDR1 and CDR2 from the germline V gene are SGHTS and YDEGEE. Between the trimmed V and J ends, which lost 4 bases and 0 bases, there was a span of 12 bases. This CDR3 comprises 15 residues. CDR3 sequence: CASSLTRASTDTQYF. CDR3 bases: TGTGCCAGCAGCCTAACTAGGGCTAGCACAGATACGCAGTATTTT.

The chain employs TRBV7-3 and TRBJ2-3; tentatively, D is TRBD2 (5 bases). This CDR3 region has 13 residues. V lost 3 bases and J lost 3, with 7 bases in between. The germline V gene has CDR1 SGHTA and CDR2 FQGTGA. DNA for the CDR3: TGTGCCAGCAGCTTTACTAGGACAGATACGCAGTATTTT. Protein sequence: CASSFTRTDTQYF.

The genes are TRBV18 and TRBJ2-2; D is uncertain. The germline CDR1 and CDR2 sequences are KGHSH and LQKENI. This CDR3 region has 16 residues. Trimming stripped 4 bases from V and 2 bases from J, with 14 bases between. This CDR3 reads CASSRDEASNTGELFF. The CDR3 bases are TGTGCCAGCTCACGTGATGAAGCCTCTAACACCGGGGAGCTGTTTTTT.

This clone was seen just once. The chain is built from TRBV19 and TRBJ1-5, with 9 bases matching TRBD1. Looked up from germline, CDR1 is LNHDA and CDR2 is SQIVND (reference sequence). This CDR3 is built from 15 residues. V lost 4 bases, J lost 3 bases, and 4 bases stayed unmatched. Here the CDR3 DNA reads TGTGCCAGTAGTACGGACAGGGGTGACAATCAGCCCCAGCATTTT. The encoded protein is CASSTDRGDNQPQHF.

This clone turned up a few times. The chain carries TRBV28 and TRBJ2-7; the D gene is possibly TRBD2 (5 bases). V dropped 6 bases and J dropped 4 bases, with 10 bases sitting between them. The CDR3 runs 12 residues. Germline loops: CDR1 MDHEN, CDR2 SYDVKM. The CDR3 here is CASSPEGYEQYF. CDR3 coding DNA: TGTGCCAGCAGCCCTGAGGGTTACGAGCAGTACTTC. Full variable domain (remainder filled in from reference TRBV28 and TRBJ2-7): DVKVTQSSRYLVKRTGEKVFLECVQDMDHENMFWYRQDPGLGLRLIYFSYDVKMKEKGDIPEGYSVSREKKERFSLILESASTNQTSMYLCASSPEGYEQYFGPGTRLTVT.

This chain links TRBV28 with TRBJ2-7; D not certain. Germline assignment: CDR1 MDHEN and CDR2 SYDVKM. CDR3 length equals 14 residues. V was cut by 0 bases and J by 2 bases, with 8 bases left in between. In DNA, the CDR3 is TGTGCCAGCAGTTTATGGGTGAGAACCTACGAGCAGTACTTC. Amino acid sequence: CASSLWVRTYEQYF.

The chain carries TRBV7-9 and TRBJ1-1; 8 bases line up with TRBD1. Germline V gives CDR1 SEHNR, CDR2 FQNEAQ (reference sequence). The junction had 7 bases not matched to a gene; V was cut back by 6 bases and J by 1 base. This CDR3 contains 15 residues. The CDR3 bases are TGTGCCAGCAGTCGACAGGGGCAGAGGAACACTGAAGCTTTCTTT. Its translation: CASSRQGQRNTEAFF.

This sequence joins TRBV5-1 and TRBJ1-1; 7 nucleotides agree with TRBD1. CDR3 length: 14 amino acids. With 3 bases clipped from V and 4 bases from J, the junction kept 6 bases outside the gene matches. Germline CDR1 and CDR2: SGHRS and YFSETQ. The DNA for the CDR3 is TGCGCCAGCAGCTCGGGGACAGTGGGCACTGAAGCTTTCTTT. Translation: CASSSGTVGTEAFF.